These 14 T cell receptor beta chains originate from one sample sequenced in a study of beta chain features in type 1 diabetes. Reverse transcribing all isolated RNA meant expressed TCRB transcripts were sequenced. Clones were sequenced by immunoSEQ multiplex PCR, and TCRdb holds only the in-frame ones, with some missing. The data contain around 150,000 clones, 6.5% to 8.5% of them singletons. Sequenced input: central memory CD4+ T cells from blood. The receptors were gathered from a woman in her 30s in good health.

The chain joins TRBV4-3 to TRBJ1-5, with TRBD1 as a possible D gene (6 bases). Germline V gene data show CDR1 as LGHNA and CDR2 as YSLEER. The CDR3 has 17 amino acids. The V and J ends lost 0 bases and 2 bases respectively, with 14 bases between them. The CDR3 DNA is TGCGCCAGCAGCCAAGATGCCTCTACAGGGCGCAATCAGCCCCAGCATTTT. It translates to CASSQDASTGRNQPQHF.

This clone showed up just a few times. This rearrangement joins TRBV6-5 to TRBJ2-7; D possibly corresponds to TRBD2 (5 bases). Looked up from germline, CDR1 is MNHEY and CDR2 is SVGAGI. V lost 6 bases, J lost 0 bases, and 12 bases lay in between. CDR3 length: 14 residues. The CDR3 loop reads CASSDSGSSYEQYF. The DNA of the CDR3 is TGTGCCAGCAGCGATTCTGGGAGCTCCTACGAGCAGTACTTC.

This clone was counted many times. The V gene is TRBV15, the J gene TRBJ1-4; D gene unclear. The length of the CDR3 is 16 residues. The germline V and J ends were trimmed by 2 bases and 5 bases, with 15 bases remaining between them. The germline V gene encodes CDR1 LNHNV and CDR2 YYDKDF (reference sequence). The CDR3 is CATSRQEPEANEKLFF. CDR3 nucleotides: TGTGCCACCAGCAGACAAGAACCGGAGGCGAATGAAAAACTGTTTTTT.

The chain carries TRBV5-1 and TRBJ2-4; D perhaps matches TRBD1 (6 bases). V was trimmed by 0 bases and J by 1 base, leaving 8 bases between them. Germline loops: CDR1 SGHRS, CDR2 YFSETQ. The CDR3 has 15 residues. CDR3 DNA sequence: TGCGCCAGCAGCTTGGCAGGGGCGGCCAAAAACATTCAGTACTTC. This sequence encodes CASSLAGAAKNIQYF.

This clone was observed a handful of times. For the CDR3, the DNA is TGTGCCAGCAGTTTCTTACAGGGGCGGTATGGCTACACCTTC. It yields the protein CASSFLQGRYGYTF. The rearrangement links TRBV28 to TRBJ1-2; 7 bases match TRBD1. The CDR3 spans 14 residues. V lost 3 bases and J lost 5; bases outside the gene matches: 6. The germline V gene encodes CDR1 MDHEN and CDR2 SYDVKM.

This clone was observed a few times. The chain is built from TRBV2 and TRBJ2-3, with 8 bases that match TRBD2. V was pared by 6 bases and J by 0 bases, with 11 bases of the junction left unmatched. Per germline, CDR1 SNHLY and CDR2 FYNNEI. The CDR3 extends over 17 amino acids. Here the CDR3 reads CASRAGVSSGSTDTQYF. The CDR3 DNA follows: TGTGCCAGCAGGGCGGGGGTTTCTAGCGGGAGCACAGATACGCAGTATTTT. Drawing the rest from reference TRBV2 and TRBJ2-3, the complete variable domain is EPEVTQTPSHQVTQMGQEVILRCVPISNHLYFYWYRQILGQKVEFLVSFYNNEISEKSEIFDDQFSVERPDGSNFTLKIRSTKLEDSAMYFCASRAGVSSGSTDTQYFGPGTRLTVL.

The CDR3 sequence is CASSLGLAENNEQFF. The CDR3 DNA reads as TGTGCCAGCTCACTCGGACTAGCGGAAAACAATGAGCAGTTCTTC. J is TRBJ2-1 and V is TRBV18; the match to TRBD2 covers 10 bases. The CDR3 sequence is 15 residues long. Germline CDR1 is KGHSH and CDR2 is LQKENI. The J segment lost 5 bases and the V segment lost 4 bases, leaving 5 bases of the junction unmatched.

The sample holds a few counts of this clone. The CDR3 here is CASSWTGGTEAFF. As DNA, the CDR3 is TGTGCCAGCAGCTGGACAGGGGGTACTGAAGCTTTCTTT. The rearrangement links TRBV11-3 to TRBJ1-1; 10 positions agree with TRBD1. The CDR3 sequence is 13 residues long. Losses at the gene ends were 4 bases for V and 5 bases for J; bases not matched to a gene: 1. The germline V gene encodes CDR1 SGHNT and CDR2 YENEEA.

This clone was observed a few times. The gene calls are TRBV28 and TRBJ2-5; D possibly corresponds to TRBD1 (5 bases). The CDR3 contains 15 residues. Trimming removed 0 bases from V and 0 bases from J, with 8 bases in between. The V gene's germline CDR1 is MDHEN and CDR2 SYDVKM. CDR3 protein: CASSLWRQYQETQYF. CDR3 DNA: TGTGCCAGCAGTTTATGGAGACAGTACCAAGAGACCCAGTACTTC.

The chain recombines TRBV27 with TRBJ2-1; 11 nucleotides line up with TRBD2. This CDR3 region has 20 residues. Trimming at V came to 5 bases and at J to 9 bases, leaving 24 bases not matched to a gene. CDR1 is MNHEY, CDR2 SMNVEV, per germline (reference sequence). The CDR3 region is CASSTDPRRTSGSPGAEQFF. CDR3 DNA: TGTGCCAGCAGTACGGATCCTAGGAGAACTAGCGGGAGTCCTGGCGCTGAGCAGTTCTTC.

This chain uses TRBV28 with TRBJ2-7, with TRBD2 matching over 10 bases. From germline, CDR1 is MDHEN and CDR2 SYDVKM. There are 17 residues in the CDR3. Trimming cost V 5 bases and J 5 bases; bases outside gene matches: 15. The CDR3 DNA reads as TGTGCCAGCAGTGTCCCCCCGGGCCTAGCGGGAGCTGACGAGCAGTACTTC. Its translation: CASSVPPGLAGADEQYF.

The V call is TRBV14, the J call TRBJ2-2, with 15 positions matching TRBD2. The germline V gene has CDR1 SGHDN and CDR2 FVKESK. The CDR3 sequence is 19 residues long. Losses at the gene ends were 2 bases for V and 4 bases for J; bases not matched to a gene: 8. CDR3 residues: CASSQKPEGLAGGTGELFF. CDR3 nucleotide sequence: TGTGCCAGCAGCCAAAAACCCGAGGGACTAGCGGGAGGCACCGGGGAGCTGTTTTTT.

This clone was counted a few times. The chain recombines TRBV18 with TRBJ2-7, with 8 nucleotides matching TRBD1. The CDR3 is made up of 16 amino acids. Germline V gene data show CDR1 as KGHSH and CDR2 as LQKENI. Germline trimming cut 4 bases from V and 5 bases from J; bases unmatched to any gene: 13. CDR3 sequence: CASSRLGGQGIHEQYF. The CDR3 region has the DNA TGTGCCAGCTCACGACTGGGAGGACAGGGAATCCACGAGCAGTACTTC.

This clone was counted a few times. The CDR3: CASSPGHLSSYEQYF. In DNA, the CDR3 is TGTGCCAGCAGCCCTGGACACTTGAGCTCCTACGAGCAGTACTTC. The gene calls are TRBV28 and TRBJ2-7; D might be TRBD1 (5 bases). Trimming stripped 6 bases from V and 0 bases from J, with 15 bases between. The germline V gene has CDR1 MDHEN and CDR2 SYDVKM. The CDR3 contains 15 residues.